The present entry profiles one T cell receptor beta chain with its context. From germline, CDR1 is SEHNR and CDR2 FQNEAQ (reference sequence). With 7 bases removed from V and 7 bases from J, the gap between germline ends came to 17 bases. The CDR3 is made up of 14 amino acids. The sample comes from a study of OX40 agonist ivuxolimab in advanced cancers. Generated by immunoSEQ multiplex PCR, the TCRdb table keeps only in-frame clones and is missing some. The table records 90,000 to 100,000 clones, 90% to 96% of them present only once. This clonotype originated in an adult with an advanced solid tumor such as melanoma, head and neck, liver or kidney cancer. The rearrangement links TRBV7-9 to TRBJ2-1; weak D call: TRBD1 (6 bases). The sequencing used CD4+ or CD8+ T cells sorted from blood, collected in a trial of the OX40 agonist ivuxolimab. The CDR3 is CASTPQPGENEQFF. The CDR3, as DNA: TGTGCCAGCACACCCCAGCCAGGGGAGAATGAGCAGTTCTTC.